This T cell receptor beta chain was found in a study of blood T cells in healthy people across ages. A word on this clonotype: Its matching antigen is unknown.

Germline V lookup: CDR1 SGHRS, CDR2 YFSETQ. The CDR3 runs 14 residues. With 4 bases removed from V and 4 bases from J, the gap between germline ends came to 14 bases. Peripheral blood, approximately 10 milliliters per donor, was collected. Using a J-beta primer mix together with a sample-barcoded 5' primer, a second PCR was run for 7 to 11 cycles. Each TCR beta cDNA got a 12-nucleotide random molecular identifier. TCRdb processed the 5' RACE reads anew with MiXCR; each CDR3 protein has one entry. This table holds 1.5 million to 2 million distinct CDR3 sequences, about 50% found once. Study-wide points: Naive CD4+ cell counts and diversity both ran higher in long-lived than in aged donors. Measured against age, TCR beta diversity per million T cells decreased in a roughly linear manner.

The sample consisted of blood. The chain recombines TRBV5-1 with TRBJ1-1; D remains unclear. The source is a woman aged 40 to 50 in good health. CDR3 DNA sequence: TGCGCCAGCAGCAGAATTTTCGGCACCACTGAAGCTTTCTTT. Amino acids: CASSRIFGTTEAFF.